This TCR beta chain is from a study of cytomegalovirus exposure and HLA in healthy donors (TCRdb year 2017). Looking at the study overall: An earlier analysis of several hundred of the donors reported about 250 Gb of sequence data and 100 million to 140 million unique TCR beta sequences from 190 million or so T cells. Besides the first cohort of more than 650 subjects, a separate validation cohort made up of 120 different subjects was used. An early release covering roughly 640 HLA-typed donors comprised roughly 300 gigabases of sequencing data and some 79 million unique TCR sequences. On average, approximately 250,000 unique TCR beta nucleotide sequences were sequenced per donor among about 400 genotyped donors of the cohort, with roughly a sixth of those sequences being non-productive. The study profiled the T cell repertoires of around 700 subjects by immunosequencing and related them to cytomegalovirus serostatus. Both class I and class II loci were covered by HLA typing, at four-digit resolution. The study combined high-throughput TCR immunosequencing, statistical association of individual TCRs with disease status, and machine learning to predict cytomegalovirus infection status. Typing coverage differed by locus: A, B, C, DRB1 and DQB1 were typed in roughly 629-630 donors, DQA1 in roughly 510, DPA1 in some 570, and DPB1 in just under 490. The genetic ancestry cluster associated with self-reported Caucasian donors included 81% of the 398 genotyped donors. Roughly 5 DR-DQ haplotypes were handled as single units for association and clustering, since linkage in the cohort was strong. Genome-wide SNP genotypes for about three fifths of the roughly 670 donors were used in a later genetic analysis, which treated that subset as a discovery cohort. Donor age, sex, ethnicity and CMV serostatus were compiled alongside the repertoire data. Every repertoire in the discovery cohort had been generated on one and the same sequencing platform. The later analysis used no new phenotypic data to find candidate immune exposures, relying instead on TCR beta sequences and their occurrence across donors. The study aimed to test whether cataloging public T cell receptors could reveal signatures of past pathogen exposure. To decide whether each TCR beta V gene segment behaved as functional or pseudogenic, an earlier analysis of some 570 of the donors relied on high-throughput TCR beta sequencing. In a later analysis, previously published TCR beta repertoires from 600 to 850 donors were re-analyzed and high-resolution HLA genotyping was added so that TCR occurrence patterns could be studied.

The library came from the immunoSEQ multiplex PCR assay. For the multiplex PCR, a mixture combining 60 forward primers for TCR Vbeta segments and 13 reverse primers for TCR Jbeta segments was used. The CDR3 region of rearranged TCR beta genes was amplified from genomic DNA by a multiplex PCR assay. The amplified TCR beta libraries were sequenced on the Illumina HiSeq System as 87-base-pair reads. On the study's bioinformatics: Across the 500 to 700 repertoires, a later analysis counted some 80 million unique TCR beta chains, approximately 12 million of which were shared by at least two donors. To remove PCR and sequencing errors, raw reads were error-corrected and collapsed into unique sequences using a nearest-neighbor algorithm that merged closely related sequences. V, D and J gene segments were assigned by aligning CDR3 sequences to IMGT reference sequences. Each retained sequence needed at least a six-nucleotide match to both a V gene segment and a J gene segment. Rearrangements were called productive when the CDR3 lacked stop codons and stayed in frame with V and J; all others were non-productive. CDR3 was defined according to IMGT convention as the region running from the second conserved V-encoded cysteine to the conserved J-encoded phenylalanine. The earlier analysis of about 560 of the donors excluded any sequence lacking an unambiguous match to a single V gene segment. In an earlier analysis of almost 600 of the donors, a V segment was called functional when productive rearrangements were above 56.7%, and segregating when the standard deviation between donors exceeded 5%. To diagnose cytomegalovirus status from the catalog of TCR beta chain sequences, a statistical classification framework was built. In a later analysis, TCR nucleotide sequences were compared against IMGT/GENE-DB human TR gene sequences so that V and J genes could be assigned. The TCRdist pipeline was used in a later analysis to assign CDR3 sequences and most-parsimonious VDJ recombination scenarios. In a later analysis, each TCR beta chain was defined by its CDR3 amino acid sequence together with its V-gene family, and reads without a unique V-gene family were excluded. A later analysis removed several hundred highly shared, low-generation-probability nucleotide sequences to deal with suspected cross-contamination and a sequencing artifact. For each public chain, a later analysis derived a clonal expansion index from normalized ranks of inferred template counts within each repertoire. A later analysis computed generation probabilities with a VDJ recombination model fitted to out-of-frame rearrangements, and checked the results against IGoR. In a later analysis, TCR-TCR, TCR-HLA and TCR-CMV co-occurrence was scored with hypergeometric tests, and a repertoire-size bias correction was applied to TCR pairs. False discovery rates were estimated in a later analysis by permuting HLA or CMV assignments 20 times. In a later analysis, co-occurring TCRs were grouped using DBSCAN, with TCRdist sequence similarity added in when clustering inside HLA-allele-positive subsets. Repertoires with fewer than 30,000 or more than 120,000 public chains were left out of co-occurrence clustering, as were five repertoires with anomalous nucleotide sharing. Sourced from immuneACCESS, this table was stored by TCRdb with only in-frame sequences that have V and J called. A share of the clones is absent; for the studies checked, an unresolved V gene accounts for under half, and the remainder has no known explanation. Clone size and the V and J calls come from that table; the DNA yielded D and trimming. The sample includes 160,000 or so clones, with around 72% observed a single time. Around 2.4% of the sample comes from the top ten.

Remarks on this clone: The antigen it binds to is not known. The record has no base qualities; no much larger clone is one base away.

The CDR3 numbers 15 residues from cysteine through phenylalanine. The sequence is cut down to CDR3 DNA, 45 bases in frame from base 1. Per the germline V gene, SGHRS is the CDR1 and YFSETQ is the CDR2. The germline V and J ends show losses of 0 bases and 10 bases respectively, and no gene match explains 9 bases of the junction. Summary of the overall study and its limitations: Assigning TCR associations to individual alleles was difficult when HLA alleles, especially DR and DQ, strongly co-occurred. The only immune exposure information available for the cohort was CMV serostatus. In a later analysis, 16,951 TCR beta sequences were associated with specific HLA alleles at a false discovery rate of 0.05. The authors suggested that the approach could potentially be generalized to other disease states and immunological phenotypes. A further reported finding was that TCR beta sequences accurately predicted the HLA-A and HLA-B alleles for most subjects in the first cohort. Only TCR beta chains were sequenced in this cohort, and the absence of alpha or paired-chain data limited detectable features. The sequencing pipeline was judged likely to have produced a cluster of highly shared sequence variants as a technical artifact. In an earlier analysis of about 540 of the donors, most TCR beta V segments were observed in productive rearrangements about 87% or about 30% of the time, broadly matching IMGT annotations. While some public TCRs were present in many individuals, most TCR sequences turned up only very rarely across donors. In a later analysis, TCR association rates were found to vary across HLA loci, with the most associated TCRs seen for DRB1 alleles and the fewest for HLA-C alleles. The earlier analysis of 587 of the donors excluded 15 to 20 rarely observed V segments, including chromosome 9 orphons, because counts were too low. In a later analysis, most CMV-associated TCR beta chains were found to appear HLA-restricted, with HLA associations seemingly driven largely by CMV exposure. According to a later analysis, parvovirus B19, influenza, CMV and Epstein-Barr virus appeared linked to several top co-occurrence clusters. Sequencing depth was assumed to be roughly uniform across donors in the presence/absence analyses, though that assumption may not hold. The study gave a list of about 170 TCR beta chains associated with cytomegalovirus. The classifier was reported to diagnose cytomegalovirus status with high specificity and sensitivity in both the original and validation cohorts. V-gene and J-gene trimming of TCR beta chains was associated with a missense DCLRE1C variant in a later genetic analysis, and the association was replicated in an independent cohort. The 87-base-pair reads could not distinguish some IMGT-functional V segments, including TRBV6-2 and TRBV6-3, so those segments were excluded. Linkage disequilibrium might explain the correlated functional status among segregating V segments, but an unknown experimental factor could not be ruled out. Compared with equally common non-associated chains, HLA-associated TCR beta chains in a later analysis were more clonally expanded and had lower generation probabilities. HLA typing was unavailable for some donors at each locus, so association tests used only the typed subset. Three of the identified cytomegalovirus-associated TCR beta chains were confirmed in vitro to be specific for cytomegalovirus antigens. In a later genetic analysis, fewer N-insertions in productive TCRs were reported among donors in an Asian-associated ancestry cluster than the roughly 710-donor mean.

The cohort was made up of about 670 healthy bone marrow donors. Cohort members were all nominally healthy when sampled, although unrecorded immune exposures were likely present. The donor tested CMV seronegative and was one of the 352 seronegative cohort members. A peripheral blood sample was provided by each donor, and peripheral blood mononuclear cells were used for TCR beta sequencing. Genomic DNA was extracted from the blood cell samples with the Qiagen DNeasy Blood Extraction Kit. This receptor was obtained from a female donor in good health and CMV-seronegative. The chain uses TRBV5-1 and TRBJ2-3, with TRBD2 identical over 9 junction bases. The sample taken for sequencing was PBMCs. DNA sequence: TGCGCCAGCAGCTTGGTAGGACTAGCGCGCGAACCGCAGTATTTT. This translates into CASSLVGLAREPQYF.